Below, 3 T cell receptor beta chains from the same sample are listed, as sequenced in a study of cytomegalovirus exposure and HLA in healthy donors. Primers for the PCR totalled 60 Vbeta and 13 Jbeta. The assay was immunoSEQ multiplex PCR, and TCRdb's table has in-frame clones only and misses some. The table shows over 150,000 clones, with around 77% occurring only once. Sequencing was performed on PBMCs. These TCRs come from a woman aged 30 to 39 in good health and CMV-seronegative.

The chain has TRBV6-5 and TRBJ1-3, with D possibly TRBD1 on 5 matching bases. The CDR3 runs 15 residues. Germline V CDR1 and CDR2: MNHEY, SVGAGI. V shed 2 bases and J shed 0 bases, with 8 bases lying between them. The CDR3 sequence: CASSYGAYSGNTIYF. In DNA, the CDR3 is TGTGCCAGCAGTTACGGGGCGTACTCTGGAAACACCATATATTTT.

V gene TRBV4-1 combines with J gene TRBJ1-2, with TRBD1 matching over 8 bases. This CDR3 has 15 amino acids. Trimming at V came to 2 bases and at J to 6 bases, leaving 8 bases not matched to a gene. The germline V gene encodes CDR1 MGHRA and CDR2 YSYEKL. Here the CDR3 reads CASSQPKDRADGYTF. CDR3 nucleotide sequence: TGCGCCAGCAGCCAACCCAAGGACAGGGCTGATGGCTACACCTTC.

Notes on this clone: This sample includes further DNA sequences coding for the same CDR3. The rearrangement links TRBV4-1 to TRBJ1-5; the D gene is possibly TRBD1 (5 bases). Germline V lookup: CDR1 MGHRA, CDR2 YSYEKL. V lost 4 bases and J 2 bases, leaving 9 bases between the germline ends. The CDR3 covers 14 residues. CDR3 DNA: TGCGCCAGCAGCCGGGGAGGGGGCAATCAGCCCCAGCATTTT. Its protein product is CASSRGGGNQPQHF.